A single T cell receptor (beta chain) is shown here with its context. Combining a sample-barcoded 5' primer with a J-beta primer mix, a second PCR ran for about 7 to 11 cycles. TCRdb processed the 5' RACE reads anew with MiXCR; each CDR3 protein has one entry. Found here are almost 800,000 distinct CDR3 sequences, roughly 64% of them singletons; the top ten hold about 20%. The CDR3 loop spans 13 amino acids. CDR1 is SGHTA, CDR2 FQGTGA, per germline. This entry is derived from a study of blood T cells in healthy people across ages. Sequences were obtained from blood. This sequence joins TRBV7-3 and TRBJ2-7, with D possibly matching TRBD2 (5 bases). The closer fit of TRBJ2-5 to the DNA end suggests the J call may be wrong. The receptor was isolated from a man aged 25-45 years in good health. Here the CDR3 DNA reads TGTGCCAGCAGCTTATCGGGGTGGGGGACCCAGTACTTC. It specifies CASSLSGWGTQYF.